This T cell receptor (beta chain) appears in the sequencing data of a study of T cells in localized non-small cell lung cancer (dated by TCRdb to the early 2020s). Notes on the research overall: The study examined T cell repertoires in roughly 240 patients with early-stage NSCLC and compared tumors with uninvolved tumor-adjacent lungs. The cohort consisted of approximately 240 treatment-naive NSCLC patients whose localized lung tumors had been resected. NSCLC patients had a mean age of roughly 66 years, and around 140 were male and 107 female.

Uninvolved adjacent lung was obtained at least 2 cm from the tumor margin, and the absence of atypia was confirmed by two independent pathologists. At diagnosis, tumor, uninvolved tumor-adjacent lung and peripheral blood were collected and then preserved as a mix of FFPE and fresh-frozen material. The CDR3 sequence holds 15 residues, the cysteine and phenylalanine included. This entry keeps only the CDR3 DNA: 45 bases, framed from base 1. V is shortened by 5 bases, J by 6 bases, and the region joining them spans 18 bases. As encoded in the germline V gene, CDR1 is MNHGY while CDR2 is SAAAGT. Findings and caveats that apply to the study as a whole: Of the top 100 tumor clones, a median of 57 were detected in paired uninvolved adjacent lung; about 28 were also among that lung's top 100. Because multi-region tumor sequencing was not performed, intratumor heterogeneity could not be ruled out. Uninvolved tumor-adjacent lung showed the highest T cell clonality, higher than tumor, which suggests more focused antigenic responses in the adjacent lung. Longer overall survival was associated with higher T cell density in blood, whereas shorter survival was associated with higher clonality in adjacent lung. Because the study design was exploratory, TCR variables were selected using unadjusted p-values without false-discovery rate correction.

The immunoSEQ Assay was used to sequence TCR beta CDR3 regions from DNA. For the original study's pipeline: T cell density was computed as TCR beta template counts normalized to usable DNA estimated by amplifying housekeeping genes. Using the preseqR package, richness was estimated by extrapolating to 120,000 templates for tissue samples and 400,000 templates for PBMC samples. Clonality was defined by subtracting Pielou's evenness from one. To identify tissue-enriched TCRs, differential abundance testing was run on productive amino-acid clonotypes with a minimum total count of 5 and an alpha of 0.1. Repertoire overlap between compartments was quantified with the Jaccard Index and Morisita Overlap Index. TCR beta CDR3s were clustered by GLIPH together with public tetramer-defined viral CDR3s, and at least three viral sequences plus V-gene enrichment were required for viral motifs. TCRdb obtained this table from immuneACCESS and retained in-frame rearrangements with V and J assigned. These tables miss some clones; where compared with another copy, unresolved V genes account for less than half of the shortfall, and the remainder is unexplained. V, J and clone size were drawn from that table, and D and trimming were deduced from the DNA. This sample gives fewer than 2,500 clones in total; under 30% of them show up just once. Approximately 10% of the sample lies in the top ten.

As to this clone: Its antigen specificity is not known. No base qualities exist here, and no much larger clone lies one base off it.

The specimen comprised normal lung tissue next to the tumor, sampled before any cancer treatment. This sequence uses TRBV6-8 and TRBJ2-3; the D gene could be either TRBD1 or TRBD2, each agreeing at 5 bases. This clonotype was sampled from a female donor of 60 years or more with stage I lung adenocarcinoma. The DNA sequence is given as TGTGCCAGCAGTCCGGGACGGCCTCCGGGGGATACGCAGTATTTT. It encodes CASSPGRPPGDTQYF.